These 8 T cell receptor beta chains came from one sample sequenced in a study of T cell repertoires in cytomegalovirus infection. These receptors are not linked to any known antigen. TCRdb reprocessed the reads via MiXCR and lists one record per CDR3 protein. The data hold about 920,000 distinct CDR3 sequences, with around 32% observed a single time. The source material was cultured CD8+ T cells from PBMCs, sampled from culture after CMV antigen stimulation. The receptors originated from a human donor in good health (CMV status not recorded). Some clones in this sample may be carry-over from other donors' samples.

This clonotype was detected many times. The gene calls are TRBV7-9 and TRBJ2-3, with a tentative D call TRBD1 (7 bases). Germline V gives CDR1 SEHNR, CDR2 FQNEAQ (reference sequence). Trimming pared 4 bases from V and 8 bases from J, leaving 22 bases between. The CDR3 consists of 16 residues. The chain's CDR3 is CASSSGQDYLIRTQYF. CDR3 DNA: TGTGCCAGCAGCTCCGGACAGGACTACTTGATTCGTACGCAGTATTTT.

This sequence joins TRBV6-2 or TRBV6-3 and TRBJ2-1; 9 bases are shared with TRBD1. The CDR3 is 14 residues long. Trimming at V came to 6 bases and at J to 7 bases, leaving 7 bases not matched to a gene. Per germline, CDR1 MNHEY and CDR2 SVGEGT. The chain's CDR3 is CASRTGGFLNEQFF. DNA for the CDR3: TGTGCCAGCAGGACAGGGGGTTTTCTAAATGAGCAGTTCTTC.

The chain employs TRBV12-3 or TRBV12-4 and TRBJ2-1, with 8 bases that match TRBD1. Trimming cost V 7 bases and J 3 bases; bases outside gene matches: 5. This CDR3 is 14 amino acids long. CDR3 sequence: CASTWTGFYNEQFF. In nucleotides, the CDR3 is TGTGCCAGCACCTGGACAGGGTTCTACAATGAGCAGTTCTTC.

In its sample, this clonotype was seen once. The CDR3 DNA is TGTGCCAGCAGTGCCCCGGACAGGCCGCGGGTCGACTATGGCTACACCTTC. It is translated as CASSAPDRPRVDYGYTF. The chain has TRBV6-6 and TRBJ1-2; 7 bases are a match to TRBD1. The CDR3 extends over 17 amino acids. CDR1 and CDR2 from the germline V gene are MNHNY and SVGAGI (reference sequence). The ends lost 5 bases at V and 3 bases at J; junction bases unmatched: 15.

The chain links TRBV11-2 to TRBJ2-3; D may be TRBD1 (6 bases). The CDR3 extends over 17 amino acids. Germline loops: CDR1 SGHAT, CDR2 FQNNGV. Trimming cost V 0 bases and J 4 bases, with 17 bases left between them. This CDR3 is CASSLDLGQLGPDTQYF. CDR3 in DNA: TGTGCCAGCAGCTTAGATTTAGGACAGCTAGGTCCAGATACGCAGTATTTT.

This chain links TRBV19 with TRBJ1-5; no reliable D call. This CDR3 contains 13 residues. CDR1 is LNHDA and CDR2 is SQIVND in the germline V gene (reference sequence). Trimming removed 6 bases from V and 4 bases from J, with 10 bases in between. This CDR3 is CASRSVGNQPQHF. For the CDR3, the DNA is TGTGCCAGTAGATCCGTTGGGAATCAGCCCCAGCATTTT.

This clonotype was seen a few times. This rearrangement joins TRBV7-9 to TRBJ2-6; D is unclear. The germline CDR1 and CDR2 sequences are SEHNR and FQNEAQ (reference sequence). This CDR3 is built from 16 residues. Trimming took 1 base from V and 4 from J, leaving 11 bases between them. CDR3 residues: CASSLVVSEGANVLTF. As DNA, the CDR3 is TGTGCCAGCAGCTTAGTCGTGTCCGAGGGGGCCAACGTCCTGACTTTC.

This clonotype was observed a handful of times. The chain has TRBV28 and TRBJ1-2; 7 nucleotides match TRBD1. Looked up from germline, CDR1 is MDHEN and CDR2 is SYDVKM. The J segment lost 8 bases and the V segment lost 6 bases, leaving 15 bases of the junction unmatched. The CDR3 is made up of 15 amino acids. CDR3 amino acids: CASSLTGTDPSGYTF. CDR3 nucleotide sequence: TGTGCCAGCAGCTTGACCGGGACAGACCCTTCGGGCTACACCTTC.